This T cell receptor (beta chain) appears in the sequencing data of a study of blood T cell repertoires in COVID-19. Authors' processing steps: Amplification with reference gene primers provided the estimates of nucleated cell counts. The method was immunoSEQ multiplex PCR; TCRdb's version includes in-frame clones alone and lacks a portion of them. Clone size and the V and J calls come from that table; the DNA yielded D and trimming. The repertoire has roughly 100,000 clones, 75% to 95% of them found once; the top ten carry roughly 4.5%. CDR3 length equals 13 residues. Germline V gene sequence: CDR1 KGHDR, CDR2 SFDVKD. V was cut by 6 bases and J by 1 base, with 8 bases left in between.

The rearrangement uses TRBV24-1 and TRBJ1-1, with D hard to call. The TCR sequence derives from a man in his late teens or twenties with acute or convalescent COVID-19. The sequenced sample consisted of peripheral blood. CDR3 residues: CATSHDWNTEAFF. The CDR3 nucleotides are TGTGCCACCAGTCATGACTGGAACACTGAAGCTTTCTTT.